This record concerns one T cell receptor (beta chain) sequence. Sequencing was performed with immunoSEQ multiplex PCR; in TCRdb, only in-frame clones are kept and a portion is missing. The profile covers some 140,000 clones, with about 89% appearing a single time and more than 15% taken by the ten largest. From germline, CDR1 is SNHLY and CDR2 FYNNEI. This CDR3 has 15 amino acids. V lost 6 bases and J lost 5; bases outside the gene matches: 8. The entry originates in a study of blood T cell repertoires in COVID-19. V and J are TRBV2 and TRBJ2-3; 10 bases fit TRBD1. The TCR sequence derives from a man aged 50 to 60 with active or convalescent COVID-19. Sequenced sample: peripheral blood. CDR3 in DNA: TGTGCCAGCAGGAGATTGGGACAGGGGCTAGATACGCAGTATTTT. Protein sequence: CASRRLGQGLDTQYF.